This TCR beta chain was sequenced in a study of blood T cell repertoires in COVID-19. Individuals drawn from about 26 US areas were about 18 to 95 years old. Cohorts were assigned according to the clinical history that participants reported. Trimming took 6 bases from V and 9 from J; bases not matched to a gene: 6. In germline, CDR1 is SGHNT, CDR2 YYREEE (reference sequence). This CDR3 has 15 amino acids. The method was immunoSEQ multiplex PCR; TCRdb's version includes in-frame clones alone and lacks a portion of them. The sample holds more than 250,000 clones, around 87% seen once. V is TRBV5-4 and J is TRBJ2-1, with TRBD2 matching 16 bases. This receptor was identified in a young woman who had recovered from COVID-19. The sequenced sample was PBMCs or T cells enriched from blood (not recorded which). CDR3 nucleotide sequence: TGTGCCAGCATCCTCGGGACTAGCGGGGGGGGTGAGCAGTTCTTC. Amino acid sequence: CASILGTSGGGEQFF.